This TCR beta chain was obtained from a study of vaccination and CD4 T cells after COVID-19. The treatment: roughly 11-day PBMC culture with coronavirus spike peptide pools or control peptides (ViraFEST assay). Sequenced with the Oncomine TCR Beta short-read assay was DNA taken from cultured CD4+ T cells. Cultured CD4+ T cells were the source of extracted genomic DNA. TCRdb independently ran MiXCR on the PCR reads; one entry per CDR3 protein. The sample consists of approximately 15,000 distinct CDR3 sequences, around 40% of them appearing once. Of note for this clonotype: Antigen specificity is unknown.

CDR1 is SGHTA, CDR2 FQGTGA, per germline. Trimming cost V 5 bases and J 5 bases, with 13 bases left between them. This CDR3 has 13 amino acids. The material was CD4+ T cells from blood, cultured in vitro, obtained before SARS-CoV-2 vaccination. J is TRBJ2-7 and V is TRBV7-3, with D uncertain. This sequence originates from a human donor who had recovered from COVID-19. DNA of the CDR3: TGTGCCAGCAGCGTTTTAGGTGGGGACGAGCAGTACTTC. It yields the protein CASSVLGGDEQYF.